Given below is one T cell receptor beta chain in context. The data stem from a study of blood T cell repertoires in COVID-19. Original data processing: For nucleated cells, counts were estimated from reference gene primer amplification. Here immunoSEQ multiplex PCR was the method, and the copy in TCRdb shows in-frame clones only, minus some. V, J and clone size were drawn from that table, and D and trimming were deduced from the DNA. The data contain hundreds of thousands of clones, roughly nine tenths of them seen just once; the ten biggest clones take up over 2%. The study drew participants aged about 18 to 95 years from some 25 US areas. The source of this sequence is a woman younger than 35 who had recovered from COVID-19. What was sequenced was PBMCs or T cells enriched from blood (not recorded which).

Here the CDR3 DNA reads TGTGCCAGCAGCGAAGGGGGGCCGCAGTTCTTC. It encodes CASSEGGPQFF. The rearrangement joins TRBV3-1 (or the pseudogene TRBV3-2) to TRBJ2-1; perhaps D is TRBD1 or TRBD2 (6 bases each). Trimming cost V 5 bases and J 12 bases, with 11 bases left between them. Germline values: CDR1 LGHDT, CDR2 YNNKEL (reference sequence). The CDR3 is 11 residues long.